Listed below are T cell receptor beta chains from one sample, sequenced in a study of cytomegalovirus exposure and HLA in healthy donors. The repertoire was sequenced with immunoSEQ multiplex PCR; TCRdb's copy has only in-frame clones and lacks some. The top ten clones hold 3% to 3.5% of a sample with roughly 73,000 clones, roughly 74% of them seen once. The material sequenced was PBMCs. All receptors derive from a man aged 35-49 years in good health and CMV-seronegative. CDR3s include the opening cysteine and the closing phenylalanine or tryptophan. A D gene is named only where the DNA matches it firmly. Only some rows state a clone size, as once, few, many or a class for expanded clones.

len: 13; abundance: few; v_gene: TRBV6-4; d_gene: NA; j_gene: TRBJ1-5; CDR3aa: CASSGEAGQPQHF; CDR3nt: TGTGCCAGCAGCGGAGAGGCCGGACAGCCCCAGCATTTT
len: 14; abundance: NA; v_gene: TRBV7-9; d_gene: TRBD1; j_gene: TRBJ2-3; CDR3aa: CASSSDREADTQYF; CDR3nt: TGTGCCAGCAGCTCGGACAGGGAGGCAGATACGCAGTATTTT
len: 17; abundance: NA; v_gene: TRBV5-1; d_gene: TRBD1; j_gene: TRBJ2-6; CDR3aa: CASSERDRVSGANVLTF; CDR3nt: TGCGCCAGCAGCGAGCGGGACAGGGTCTCTGGGGCCAACGTCCTGACTTTC
len: 13; abundance: once; v_gene: TRBV10-3; d_gene: NA; j_gene: TRBJ1-2; CDR3aa: CAISEADNYGYTF; CDR3nt: TGTGCCATCAGTGAGGCAGATAACTATGGCTACACCTTC
len: 15; abundance: few; v_gene: TRBV5-1; d_gene: TRBD1; j_gene: TRBJ2-5; CDR3aa: CASSGWTGGAETQYF; CDR3nt: TGCGCCAGCAGCGGCTGGACAGGGGGCGCGGAGACCCAGTACTTC
len: 15; abundance: NA; v_gene: TRBV19; d_gene: NA; j_gene: TRBJ1-6; CDR3aa: CASSIRGRDNSPLHF; CDR3nt: TGTGCCAGTAGTATTCGAGGCAGGGATAATTCACCCCTCCACTTT
len: 14; abundance: NA; v_gene: TRBV6-1; d_gene: NA; j_gene: TRBJ2-7; CDR3aa: CASSEMVSSYEQYF; CDR3nt: TGTGCCAGCAGTGAAATGGTCAGCTCCTACGAGCAGTACTTC
len: 15; abundance: NA; v_gene: TRBV6-1; d_gene: NA; j_gene: TRBJ2-2; CDR3aa: CASSGLGAGYGELFF; CDR3nt: TGTGCCAGCAGTGGCCTGGGTGCAGGGTACGGGGAGCTGTTTTTT
len: 17; abundance: few; v_gene: TRBV18; d_gene: NA; j_gene: TRBJ1-2; CDR3aa: CASSPRPLLGRPYGYTF; CDR3nt: TGTGCCAGCTCACCGCGACCATTACTAGGACGGCCCTATGGCTACACCTTC
len: 15; abundance: NA; v_gene: TRBV7-3; d_gene: NA; j_gene: TRBJ1-5; CDR3aa: CASRRQTYSNQPQHF; CDR3nt: TGTGCCAGCAGGCGACAGACCTATAGCAATCAGCCCCAGCATTTT
len: 15; abundance: few; v_gene: TRBV5-1; d_gene: NA; j_gene: TRBJ1-5; CDR3aa: CASSLAGAGNQPQHF; CDR3nt: TGCGCCAGCAGCTTGGCAGGGGCGGGCAATCAGCCCCAGCATTTT
len: 15; abundance: NA; v_gene: TRBV4-2; d_gene: NA; j_gene: TRBJ1-2; CDR3aa: CASSPGSSSPYGYTF; CDR3nt: TGTGCCAGCAGCCCGGGATCCTCATCCCCCTATGGCTACACCTTC
len: 18; abundance: NA; v_gene: TRBV9; d_gene: NA; j_gene: TRBJ1-3; CDR3aa: CASSGGRGEGASGNTIYF; CDR3nt: TGTGCCAGCAGCGGGGGGCGGGGGGAAGGCGCCTCTGGAAACACCATATATTTT
len: 14; abundance: NA; v_gene: TRBV2; d_gene: NA; j_gene: TRBJ1-6; CDR3aa: CASSGQGWNSPLHF; CDR3nt: TGTGCCAGCAGTGGCCAGGGCTGGAATTCACCCCTCCACTTT
len: 12; abundance: NA; v_gene: TRBV6-6; d_gene: NA; j_gene: TRBJ1-2; CDR3aa: CASSWRVSGYTF; CDR3nt: TGTGCCAGCAGTTGGAGGGTTTCTGGCTACACCTTC
len: 13; abundance: NA; v_gene: TRBV19; d_gene: NA; j_gene: TRBJ1-5; CDR3aa: CASTGTLDQPQHF; CDR3nt: TGTGCCAGTACTGGGACTCTAGATCAGCCCCAGCATTTT
len: 14; abundance: few; v_gene: TRBV2; d_gene: NA; j_gene: TRBJ1-4; CDR3aa: CASSDSTTNEKLFF; CDR3nt: TGTGCCAGCAGCGACAGCACTACTAATGAAAAACTGTTTTTT
len: 15; abundance: NA; v_gene: TRBV7-2; d_gene: NA; j_gene: TRBJ1-2; CDR3aa: CASSPRELAGVFGTF; CDR3nt: TGTGCCAGCAGCCCCCGCGAACTCGCCGGGGTTTTTGGCACCTTC
len: 14; abundance: NA; v_gene: TRBV18; d_gene: NA; j_gene: TRBJ2-2; CDR3aa: CASSPPTGTGELFF; CDR3nt: TGTGCCAGCTCACCTCCTACAGGGACCGGGGAGCTGTTTTTT
len: 15; abundance: NA; v_gene: TRBV6-5; d_gene: TRBD1; j_gene: TRBJ1-5; CDR3aa: CASSRPGQGYQPQHF; CDR3nt: TGTGCCAGCAGTCGTCCGGGACAGGGGTATCAGCCCCAGCATTTT
len: 13; abundance: NA; v_gene: TRBV7-8; d_gene: NA; j_gene: TRBJ1-4; CDR3aa: CASQGATNEKLFF; CDR3nt: TGTGCCAGCCAGGGTGCAACTAATGAAAAACTGTTTTTT
len: 14; abundance: NA; v_gene: TRBV6-5; d_gene: TRBD2; j_gene: TRBJ2-3; CDR3aa: CASSPSGGADTQYF; CDR3nt: TGTGCCAGCAGCCCTAGCGGGGGGGCAGATACGCAGTATTTT
len: 11; abundance: NA; v_gene: TRBV5-5; d_gene: NA; j_gene: TRBJ2-7; CDR3aa: CASSLAVEQYF; CDR3nt: TGTGCCAGCAGCTTGGCTGTCGAGCAGTACTTC
len: 14; abundance: once; v_gene: TRBV7-3; d_gene: NA; j_gene: TRBJ2-1; CDR3aa: CASSYDSSYNEQFF; CDR3nt: TGTGCCAGCAGCTACGACAGCTCCTACAATGAGCAGTTCTTC
len: 11; abundance: NA; v_gene: TRBV27; d_gene: NA; j_gene: TRBJ1-2; CDR3aa: CASGEQCGYTF; CDR3nt: TGTGCCAGCGGTGAACAGTGCGGCTACACCTTC
len: 13; abundance: NA; v_gene: TRBV6-5; d_gene: NA; j_gene: TRBJ1-2; CDR3aa: CASSYRSSDGYTF; CDR3nt: TGTGCCAGCAGTTACCGGTCCTCGGATGGCTACACCTTC
len: 14; abundance: NA; v_gene: TRBV6-5; d_gene: TRBD1; j_gene: TRBJ2-2; CDR3aa: CASSQGARTGELFF; CDR3nt: TGTGCCAGCAGTCAGGGGGCGCGCACCGGGGAGCTGTTTTTT
len: 15; abundance: few; v_gene: TRBV7-6; d_gene: NA; j_gene: TRBJ1-2; CDR3aa: CASSLVPGGSYGYTF; CDR3nt: TGTGCCAGCAGCCTAGTCCCCGGCGGGAGCTATGGCTACACCTTC
len: 17; abundance: few; v_gene: TRBV6-1; d_gene: TRBD2; j_gene: TRBJ2-1; CDR3aa: CASSERGGYLSYNEQFF; CDR3nt: TGTGCCAGCAGTGAGCGGGGGGGTTATTTGTCCTACAATGAGCAGTTCTTC
len: 15; abundance: NA; v_gene: TRBV19; d_gene: TRBD1; j_gene: TRBJ1-5; CDR3aa: CASSRQGLLHRPQHF; CDR3nt: TGTGCCAGTAGTCGACAGGGCCTTCTACATCGGCCCCAGCATTTT
len: 14; abundance: NA; v_gene: TRBV5-1; d_gene: TRBD1; j_gene: TRBJ2-5; CDR3aa: CASSQQGLEETQYF; CDR3nt: TGCGCCAGCAGTCAACAGGGGCTTGAAGAGACCCAGTACTTC
len: 12; abundance: NA; v_gene: TRBV6-5; d_gene: NA; j_gene: TRBJ1-1; CDR3aa: CASSYRQGQAFF; CDR3nt: TGTGCCAGCAGTTACCGGCAGGGCCAAGCTTTCTTT
len: 19; abundance: NA; v_gene: TRBV2; d_gene: TRBD1; j_gene: TRBJ1-4; CDR3aa: CASSEALVRGRGTNEKLFF; CDR3nt: TGTGCCAGCAGTGAAGCGCTTGTCAGGGGGCGCGGGACTAATGAAAAACTGTTTTTT
len: 15; abundance: NA; v_gene: TRBV5-6; d_gene: TRBD1; j_gene: TRBJ1-4; CDR3aa: CASRLTGSTNEKLFF; CDR3nt: TGTGCCAGCAGATTGACAGGGTCAACTAATGAAAAACTGTTTTTT
len: 14; abundance: once; v_gene: TRBV7-8; d_gene: NA; j_gene: TRBJ1-4; CDR3aa: CASSLASTNEKLFF; CDR3nt: TGTGCCAGCAGCTTGGCATCAACTAATGAAAAACTGTTTTTT
len: 15; abundance: NA; v_gene: TRBV14; d_gene: NA; j_gene: TRBJ2-5; CDR3aa: CASSPLSGIGETQYF; CDR3nt: TGTGCCAGCAGCCCCCTATCCGGGATAGGAGAGACCCAGTACTTC
len: 14; abundance: few; v_gene: TRBV27; d_gene: TRBD2; j_gene: TRBJ2-2; CDR3aa: CATSRGGNTGELFF; CDR3nt: TGTGCCACCTCCCGCGGGGGGAACACCGGGGAGCTGTTTTTT
len: 16; abundance: NA; v_gene: TRBV27; d_gene: TRBD1; j_gene: TRBJ1-6; CDR3aa: CASRKMTGQGLTPLHF; CDR3nt: TGTGCCAGCAGGAAAATGACCGGACAGGGGCTTACACCCCTCCACTTT
len: 15; abundance: NA; v_gene: TRBV5-1; d_gene: NA; j_gene: TRBJ2-2; CDR3aa: CASSLARPNTGELFF; CDR3nt: TGCGCCAGCAGCTTAGCCAGGCCCAACACCGGGGAGCTGTTTTTT
len: 14; abundance: NA; v_gene: TRBV7-2; d_gene: NA; j_gene: TRBJ2-5; CDR3aa: CASSLWGPQETQYF; CDR3nt: TGTGCCAGCAGCTTATGGGGGCCCCAAGAGACCCAGTACTTC
len: 15; abundance: NA; v_gene: TRBV7-9; d_gene: NA; j_gene: TRBJ1-2; CDR3aa: CASSLVEARLGGYTF; CDR3nt: TGTGCCAGCAGCTTAGTGGAGGCCCGCTTAGGAGGCTACACCTTC
len: 15; abundance: few; v_gene: TRBV18; d_gene: TRBD1; j_gene: TRBJ1-5; CDR3aa: CASSPTTGMDQPQHF; CDR3nt: TGTGCCAGCTCCCCGACGACAGGGATGGATCAGCCCCAGCATTTT
len: 17; abundance: NA; v_gene: TRBV11-2; d_gene: TRBD1; j_gene: TRBJ1-6; CDR3aa: CASSFRTGVEVISPLHF; CDR3nt: TGTGCCAGCAGCTTCAGGACAGGGGTTGAAGTGATTTCACCCCTCCACTTT
len: 15; abundance: few; v_gene: TRBV4-1; d_gene: NA; j_gene: TRBJ1-5; CDR3aa: CASSQEIGGNQPQHF; CDR3nt: TGCGCCAGCAGCCAAGAGATAGGGGGCAATCAGCCCCAGCATTTT
len: 13; abundance: NA; v_gene: TRBV9; d_gene: TRBD1; j_gene: TRBJ2-2; CDR3aa: CASSPQGAGELFF; CDR3nt: TGTGCCAGCAGTCCACAGGGGGCCGGGGAGCTGTTTTTT
len: 13; abundance: NA; v_gene: TRBV5-1; d_gene: NA; j_gene: TRBJ1-3; CDR3aa: CASSAGGGNTIYF; CDR3nt: TGCGCCAGCAGTGCGGGGGGTGGAAACACCATATATTTT
len: 14; abundance: few; v_gene: TRBV7-2; d_gene: NA; j_gene: TRBJ1-5; CDR3aa: CASSEYYSNQPQHF; CDR3nt: TGTGCCAGCAGTGAGTACTATAGCAATCAGCCCCAGCATTTT
len: 16; abundance: NA; v_gene: TRBV28; d_gene: TRBD1; j_gene: TRBJ2-2; CDR3aa: CASSLYGQGAGGELFF; CDR3nt: TGTGCCAGCAGTTTATACGGACAGGGGGCCGGCGGGGAGCTGTTTTTT
len: 15; abundance: NA; v_gene: TRBV7-2; d_gene: TRBD1; j_gene: TRBJ1-5; CDR3aa: CASSLGTGLNQPQHF; CDR3nt: TGTGCCAGCAGCTTAGGGACAGGACTGAATCAGCCCCAGCATTTT
len: 17; abundance: NA; v_gene: TRBV10-2; d_gene: TRBD1; j_gene: TRBJ2-7; CDR3aa: CASSPGLSRDRYYEQYF; CDR3nt: TGCGCCAGCAGTCCGGGTTTGTCCCGGGACAGATACTACGAGCAGTACTTC
len: 12; abundance: NA; v_gene: TRBV30; d_gene: NA; j_gene: TRBJ2-1; CDR3aa: CAWSVGVGEQFF; CDR3nt: TGTGCCTGGAGTGTAGGGGTGGGCGAGCAGTTCTTC
len: 13; abundance: few; v_gene: TRBV19; d_gene: NA; j_gene: TRBJ2-7; CDR3aa: CASSINAYYEQYF; CDR3nt: TGTGCCAGTAGTATCAACGCCTACTACGAGCAGTACTTC
len: 15; abundance: NA; v_gene: TRBV6-5; d_gene: TRBD1; j_gene: TRBJ1-1; CDR3aa: CASSVGQGVNTEAFF; CDR3nt: TGTGCCAGCAGTGTCGGACAGGGGGTAAACACTGAAGCTTTCTTT
len: 14; abundance: NA; v_gene: TRBV25-1; d_gene: NA; j_gene: TRBJ2-7; CDR3aa: CASSERDLAYEQYF; CDR3nt: TGTGCCAGCAGTGAACGGGACTTAGCCTACGAACAGTACTTC
len: 15; abundance: NA; v_gene: TRBV11-1; d_gene: TRBD1; j_gene: TRBJ2-2; CDR3aa: CASSLGRGPTGELFF; CDR3nt: TGTGCCAGCAGCTTAGGCAGGGGGCCCACCGGGGAGCTGTTTTTT
len: 14; abundance: NA; v_gene: TRBV4-2; d_gene: NA; j_gene: TRBJ1-2; CDR3aa: CASSLIPENYGYTF; CDR3nt: TGTGCCAGCAGCCTTATCCCGGAGAACTATGGCTACACCTTC